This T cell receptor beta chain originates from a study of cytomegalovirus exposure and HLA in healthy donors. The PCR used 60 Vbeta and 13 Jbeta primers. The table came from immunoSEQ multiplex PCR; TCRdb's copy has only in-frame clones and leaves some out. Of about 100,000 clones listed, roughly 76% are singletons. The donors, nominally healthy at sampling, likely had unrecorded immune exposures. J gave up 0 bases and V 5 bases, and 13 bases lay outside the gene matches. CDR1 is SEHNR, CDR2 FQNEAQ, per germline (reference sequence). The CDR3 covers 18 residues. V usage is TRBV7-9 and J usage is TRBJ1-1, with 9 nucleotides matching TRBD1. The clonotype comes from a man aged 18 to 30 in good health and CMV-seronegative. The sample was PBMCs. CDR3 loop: CASSLPQGQGVLNTEAFF. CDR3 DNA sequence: TGTGCCAGCAGCCTACCTCAGGGACAGGGAGTCCTGAACACTGAAGCTTTCTTT. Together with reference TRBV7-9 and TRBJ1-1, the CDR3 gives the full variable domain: DTGVSQNPRHKITKRGQNVTFRCDPISEHNRLYWYRQTLGQGPEFLTYFQNEAQLEKSRLLSDRFSAERPKGSFSTLEIQRTEQGDSAMYLCASSLPQGQGVLNTEAFFGQGTRLTVV.